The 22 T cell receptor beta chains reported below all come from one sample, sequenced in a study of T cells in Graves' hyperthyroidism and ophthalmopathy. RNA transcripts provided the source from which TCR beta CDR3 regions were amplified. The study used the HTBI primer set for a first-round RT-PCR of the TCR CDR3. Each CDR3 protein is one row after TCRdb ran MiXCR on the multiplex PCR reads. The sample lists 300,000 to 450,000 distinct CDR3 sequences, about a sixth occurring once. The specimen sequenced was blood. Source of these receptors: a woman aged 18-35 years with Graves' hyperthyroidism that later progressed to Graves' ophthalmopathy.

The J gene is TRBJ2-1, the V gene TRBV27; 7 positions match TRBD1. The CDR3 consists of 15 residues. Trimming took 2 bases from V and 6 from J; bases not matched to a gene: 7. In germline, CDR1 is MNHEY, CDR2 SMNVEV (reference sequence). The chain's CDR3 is CASSLRDRGPNEQFF. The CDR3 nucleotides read TGTGCCAGCAGTTTAAGGGACAGAGGCCCCAATGAGCAGTTCTTC.

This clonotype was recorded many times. CDR3 sequence (DNA): TGTGCCAGCAGTGTGGATACCTCCTACGAGCAGTACTTC. It encodes CASSVDTSYEQYF. V and J are TRBV6-1 and TRBJ2-7; no definite D call. CDR1 MNHNS and CDR2 SASEGT come from the germline V gene. V gave up 4 bases and J gave up 0 bases, with 7 bases separating them. CDR3 length: 13 residues.

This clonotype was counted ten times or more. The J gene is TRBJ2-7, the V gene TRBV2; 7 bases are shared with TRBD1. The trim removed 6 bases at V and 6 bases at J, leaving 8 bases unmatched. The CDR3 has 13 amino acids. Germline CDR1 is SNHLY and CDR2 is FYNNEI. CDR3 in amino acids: CASRLGTASEQYF. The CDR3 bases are TGTGCCAGCAGGCTTGGGACAGCCTCCGAGCAGTACTTC.

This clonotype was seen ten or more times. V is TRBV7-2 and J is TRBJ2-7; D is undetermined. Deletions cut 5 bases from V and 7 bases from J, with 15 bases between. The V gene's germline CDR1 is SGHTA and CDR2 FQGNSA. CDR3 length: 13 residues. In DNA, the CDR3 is TGTGCCAGCAGCACCTCACCCACCGGGGAGCAGTACTTC. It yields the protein CASSTSPTGEQYF.

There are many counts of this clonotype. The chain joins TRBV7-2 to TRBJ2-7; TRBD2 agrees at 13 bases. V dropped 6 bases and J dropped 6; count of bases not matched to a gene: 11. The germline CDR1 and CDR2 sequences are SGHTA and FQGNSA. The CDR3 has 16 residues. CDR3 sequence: CASSSQLAGGPTEQYF. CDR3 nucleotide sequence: TGTGCCAGCAGTTCTCAACTAGCGGGAGGGCCGACCGAGCAGTACTTC.

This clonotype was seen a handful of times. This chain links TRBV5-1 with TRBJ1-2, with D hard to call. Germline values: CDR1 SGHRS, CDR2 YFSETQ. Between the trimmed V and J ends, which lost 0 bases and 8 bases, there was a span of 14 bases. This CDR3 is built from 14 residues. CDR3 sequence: CASSLEEGLRGYTF. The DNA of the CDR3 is TGCGCCAGCAGCTTGGAGGAGGGCCTGAGGGGCTACACCTTC.

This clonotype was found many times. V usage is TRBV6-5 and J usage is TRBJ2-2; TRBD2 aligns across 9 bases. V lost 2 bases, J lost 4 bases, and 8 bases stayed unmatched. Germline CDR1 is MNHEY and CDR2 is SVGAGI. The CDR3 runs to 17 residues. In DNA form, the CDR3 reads TGTGCCAGCAGTTACGGGGTCGGGACTAGCACCACCGGGGAGCTGTTTTTT. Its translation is CASSYGVGTSTTGELFF.

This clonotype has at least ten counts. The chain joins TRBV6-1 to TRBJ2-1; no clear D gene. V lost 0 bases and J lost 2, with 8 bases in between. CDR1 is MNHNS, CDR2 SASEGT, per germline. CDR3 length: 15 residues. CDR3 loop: CASSEARNTYNEQFF. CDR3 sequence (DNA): TGTGCCAGCAGTGAAGCCAGAAACACCTACAATGAGCAGTTCTTC.

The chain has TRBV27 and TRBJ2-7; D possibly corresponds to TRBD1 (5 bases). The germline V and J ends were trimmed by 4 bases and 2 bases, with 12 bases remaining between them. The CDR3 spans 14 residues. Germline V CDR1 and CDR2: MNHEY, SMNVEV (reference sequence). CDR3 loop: CASSWGVGTYEQYF. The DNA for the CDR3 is TGTGCCAGCAGTTGGGGCGTGGGTACCTACGAGCAGTACTTC.

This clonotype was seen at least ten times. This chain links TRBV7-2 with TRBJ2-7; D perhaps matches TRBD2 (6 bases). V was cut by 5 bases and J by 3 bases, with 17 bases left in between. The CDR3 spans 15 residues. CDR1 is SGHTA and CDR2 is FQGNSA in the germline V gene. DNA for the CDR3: TGTGCCAGCAGCCCAACGGGACTCAGTTACTACGAGCAGTACTTC. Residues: CASSPTGLSYYEQYF.

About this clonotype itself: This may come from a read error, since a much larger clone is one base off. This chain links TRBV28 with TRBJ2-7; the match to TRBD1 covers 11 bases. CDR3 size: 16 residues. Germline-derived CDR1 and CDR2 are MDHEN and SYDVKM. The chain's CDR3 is CASNLWGTGGPPGQYF. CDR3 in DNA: TGTGCCAGCAATTTATGGGGGACAGGGGGTCCCCCGGGGCAGTACTTC.

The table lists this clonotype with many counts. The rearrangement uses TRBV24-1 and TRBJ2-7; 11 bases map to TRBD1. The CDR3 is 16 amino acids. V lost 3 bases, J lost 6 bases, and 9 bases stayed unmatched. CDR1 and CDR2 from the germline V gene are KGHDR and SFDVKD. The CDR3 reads CATSDPSGQGGSEQYF. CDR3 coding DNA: TGTGCCACCAGTGATCCCTCGGGACAGGGGGGAAGCGAGCAGTACTTC.

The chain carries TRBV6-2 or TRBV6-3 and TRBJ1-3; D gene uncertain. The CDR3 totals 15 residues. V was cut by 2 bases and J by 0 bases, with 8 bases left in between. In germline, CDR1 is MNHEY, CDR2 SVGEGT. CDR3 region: CASSYGGVSGNTIYF. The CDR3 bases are TGTGCCAGCAGTTACGGCGGGGTCTCTGGAAACACCATATATTTT.

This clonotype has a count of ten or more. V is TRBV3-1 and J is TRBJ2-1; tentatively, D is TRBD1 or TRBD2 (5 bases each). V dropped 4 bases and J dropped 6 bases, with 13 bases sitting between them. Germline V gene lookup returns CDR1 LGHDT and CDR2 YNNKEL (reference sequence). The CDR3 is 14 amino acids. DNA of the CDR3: TGTGCCAGCAGCCGGGGGTTTCAGGGCAATGAGCAGTTCTTC. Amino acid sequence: CASSRGFQGNEQFF.

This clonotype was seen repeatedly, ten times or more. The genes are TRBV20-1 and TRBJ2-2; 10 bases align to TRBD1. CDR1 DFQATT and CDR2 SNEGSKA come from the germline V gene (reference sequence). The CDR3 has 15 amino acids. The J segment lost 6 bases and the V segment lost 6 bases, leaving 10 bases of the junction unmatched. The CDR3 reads CSAPDRGRGAGELFF. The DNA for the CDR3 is TGCAGTGCCCCCGACAGGGGGCGAGGGGCCGGGGAGCTGTTTTTT.

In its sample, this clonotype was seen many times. CDR3: CASSSPGFQETQYF. In DNA form, the CDR3 reads TGTGCCAGCAGTTCCCCCGGGTTCCAAGAGACCCAGTACTTC. This chain connects TRBV28 to TRBJ2-5; D not resolved. CDR3 length equals 14 residues. Trimming removed 4 bases at V and 1 base at J, with 10 bases between. Germline-derived CDR1 and CDR2 are MDHEN and SYDVKM. The whole variable domain, remainder taken from reference TRBV28 and TRBJ2-5, is DVKVTQSSRYLVKRTGEKVFLECVQDMDHENMFWYRQDPGLGLRLIYFSYDVKMKEKGDIPEGYSVSREKKERFSLILESASTNQTSMYLCASSSPGFQETQYFGPGTRLLVL.

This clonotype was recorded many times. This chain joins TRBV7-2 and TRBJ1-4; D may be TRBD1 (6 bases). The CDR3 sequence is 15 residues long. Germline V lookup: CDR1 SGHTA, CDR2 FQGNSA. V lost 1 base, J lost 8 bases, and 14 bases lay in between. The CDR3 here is CASSLEYRASEKLFF. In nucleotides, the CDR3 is TGTGCCAGCAGCTTAGAGTACAGGGCGTCGGAAAAACTGTTTTTT. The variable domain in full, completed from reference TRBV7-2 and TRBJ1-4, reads GAGVSQSPSNKVTEKGKDVELRCDPISGHTALYWYRQSLGQGLEFLIYFQGNSAPDKSGLPSDRFSAERTGGSVSTLTIQRTQQEDSAVYLCASSLEYRASEKLFFGSGTQLSVL.

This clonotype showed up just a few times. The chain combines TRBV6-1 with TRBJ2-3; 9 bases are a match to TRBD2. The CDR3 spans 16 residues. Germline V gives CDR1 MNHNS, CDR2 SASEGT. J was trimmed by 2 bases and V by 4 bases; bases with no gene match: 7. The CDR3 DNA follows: TGTGCCAGCAGTGGGGCTCTAGCGGGACCCACAGATACGCAGTATTTT. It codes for CASSGALAGPTDTQYF.

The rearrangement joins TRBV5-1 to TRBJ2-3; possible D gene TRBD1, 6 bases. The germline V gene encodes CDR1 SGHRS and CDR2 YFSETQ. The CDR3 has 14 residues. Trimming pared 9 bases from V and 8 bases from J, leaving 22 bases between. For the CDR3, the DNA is TGCGCCACTAAACAGGGCCCCGGGTCAGGTACGCAGTATTTT. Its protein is CATKQGPGSGTQYF.

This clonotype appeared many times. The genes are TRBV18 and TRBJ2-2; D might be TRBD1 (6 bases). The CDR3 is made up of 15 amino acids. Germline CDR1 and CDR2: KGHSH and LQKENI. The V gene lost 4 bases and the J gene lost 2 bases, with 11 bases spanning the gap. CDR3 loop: CASSRPTGNTGELFF. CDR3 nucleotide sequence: TGTGCCAGCTCACGCCCGACAGGAAACACCGGGGAGCTGTTTTTT.

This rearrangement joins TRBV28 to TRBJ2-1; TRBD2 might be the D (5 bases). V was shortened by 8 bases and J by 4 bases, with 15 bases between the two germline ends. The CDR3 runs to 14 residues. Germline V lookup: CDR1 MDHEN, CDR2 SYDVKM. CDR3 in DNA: TGTGCCAGCTACAGCGGAGGTGGGTACAATGAGCAGTTCTTC. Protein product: CASYSGGGYNEQFF.

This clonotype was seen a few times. CDR3: CAGTRGELFF. DNA of the CDR3: TGTGCCGGTACTCGGGGGGAGCTGTTTTTT. The J gene is TRBJ2-2, the V gene TRBV7-9; D is ambiguous. CDR3 size: 10 residues. Trimming shortened V by 11 bases and J by 8 bases, and 9 bases separated the two germline ends. The germline V gene encodes CDR1 SEHNR and CDR2 FQNEAQ (reference sequence). The entire variable domain, with the rest obtained from reference TRBV7-9 and TRBJ2-2, is as follows: DTGVSQNPRHKITKRGQNVTFRCDPISEHNRLYWYRQTLGQGPEFLTYFQNEAQLEKSRLLSDRFSAERPKGSFSTLEIQRTEQGDSAMYLCAGTRGELFFGEGSRLTVL.